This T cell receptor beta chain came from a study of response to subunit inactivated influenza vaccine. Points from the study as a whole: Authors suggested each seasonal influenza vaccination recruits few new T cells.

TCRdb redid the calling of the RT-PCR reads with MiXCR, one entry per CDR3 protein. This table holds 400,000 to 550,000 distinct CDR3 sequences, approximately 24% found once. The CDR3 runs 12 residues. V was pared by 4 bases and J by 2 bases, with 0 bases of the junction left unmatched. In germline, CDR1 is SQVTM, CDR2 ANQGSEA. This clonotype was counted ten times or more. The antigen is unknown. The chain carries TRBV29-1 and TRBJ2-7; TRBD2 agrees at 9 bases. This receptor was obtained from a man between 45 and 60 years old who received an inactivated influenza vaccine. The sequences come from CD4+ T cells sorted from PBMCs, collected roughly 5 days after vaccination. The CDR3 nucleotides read TGCAGCGTTGCTAGCGGGACCTACGAGCAGTACTTC. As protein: CSVASGTYEQYF.